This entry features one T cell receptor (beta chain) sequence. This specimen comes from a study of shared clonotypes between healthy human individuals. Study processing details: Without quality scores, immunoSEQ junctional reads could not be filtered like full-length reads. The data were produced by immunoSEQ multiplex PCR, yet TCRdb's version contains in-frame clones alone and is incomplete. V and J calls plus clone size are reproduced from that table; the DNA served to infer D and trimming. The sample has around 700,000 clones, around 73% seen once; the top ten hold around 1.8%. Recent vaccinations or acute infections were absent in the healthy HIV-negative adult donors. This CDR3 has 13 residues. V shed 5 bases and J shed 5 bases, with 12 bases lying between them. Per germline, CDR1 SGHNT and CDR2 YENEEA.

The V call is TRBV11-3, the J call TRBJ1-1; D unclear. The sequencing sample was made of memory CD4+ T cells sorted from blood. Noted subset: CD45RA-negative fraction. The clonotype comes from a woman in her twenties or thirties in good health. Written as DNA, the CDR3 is TGTGCCAGCAGCCCCGTCGGAGGGACTGAAGCTTTCTTT. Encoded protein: CASSPVGGTEAFF.